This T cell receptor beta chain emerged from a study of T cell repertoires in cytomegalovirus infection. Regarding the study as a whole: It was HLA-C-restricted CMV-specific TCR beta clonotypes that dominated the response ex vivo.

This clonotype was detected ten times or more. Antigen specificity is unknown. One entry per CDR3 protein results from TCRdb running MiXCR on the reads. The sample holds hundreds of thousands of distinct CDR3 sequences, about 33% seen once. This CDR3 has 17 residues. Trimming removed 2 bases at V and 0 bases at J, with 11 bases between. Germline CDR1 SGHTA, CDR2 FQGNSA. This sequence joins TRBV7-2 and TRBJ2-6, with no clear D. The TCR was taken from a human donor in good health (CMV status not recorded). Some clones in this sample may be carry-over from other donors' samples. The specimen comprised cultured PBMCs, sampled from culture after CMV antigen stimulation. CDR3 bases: TGTGCCAGCAGCTTAAGAGGACCGTCCTCTGGGGCCAACGTCCTGACTTTC. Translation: CASSLRGPSSGANVLTF.